A single TCR beta chain is shown here with its context. Its antigen is undetermined. MiXCR, applied by TCRdb to the reads, yields one record per CDR3 protein. The sample contains fewer than 550,000 distinct CDR3 sequences, about 10% of which appear only once. This specimen comes from a study of T cell repertoires in cytomegalovirus infection. Study information: It was the public TCR beta signatures that indicated both CMV infection and matching HLA type. Findings and limits, study-wide: HLA-C-restricted CMV-specific TCR beta clonotypes were dominant in the ex vivo response. People with CMV and the relevant HLA were identified by cumulative public TCR beta family frequency.

Germline trimming cut 4 bases from V and 2 bases from J; bases unmatched to any gene: 6. Germline loops: CDR1 SGHDT, CDR2 YYEEEE. The length of the CDR3 is 16 residues. The source of this sequence is a human donor in good health (CMV status not recorded). Some clones in this sample may be carry-over from other donors' samples. The gene calls are TRBV5-6 and TRBJ2-4; TRBD1 matches at 10 bases. The sample consisted of PBMCs. CDR3 sequence: CASSPGTGDTKNIQYF. The CDR3 DNA is TGTGCCAGCAGCCCGGGGACAGGGGATACCAAAAACATTCAGTACTTC.